This entry concerns a single TCR beta chain. CDR1 is MGHRA and CDR2 is YSYEKL in the germline V gene. Trimming removed 3 bases at V and 5 bases at J, with 13 bases between. CDR3 length: 14 amino acids. TCRdb itself ran the 5' RACE reads through MiXCR, one entry per CDR3 protein. The sample gives under 400,000 distinct CDR3 sequences, under 25% of which show up once; around 13% is in the top ten. These data come from a study of T-cell memory formation after mild COVID-19. This clonotype was obtained from an adult woman who had mild COVID-19 (a few samples of this study predate the infection). Cell type and time point are not known. Material: PBMCs or a T cell subset sorted from them (not recorded which). This chain links TRBV4-1 with TRBJ2-5; D unresolved. The CDR3: CASSQDRLTETQYF. CDR3 DNA sequence: TGCGCCAGCAGCCAGGACCGGCTGACGGAGACCCAGTACTTC.